Detailed here is one TCR beta chain. The antigen is unknown. The CDR3 contains 14 residues. This entry comes from a study of Tregs in tolerant kidney transplant recipients. For the study at large: Sorting of CD4+CD25+CD127- cells followed roughly 3-day belatacept mixed lymphocyte reactions, sometimes with roughly five-day graft donor restimulation. General observations from the study: Few patients were studied, so findings need validation in larger groups. Expanding Tregs on activated donor B cells appeared to best identify donor-specific TCRbeta clones.

Assay used: immunoSEQ multiplex PCR; TCRdb lists only in-frame clones, some missing. The sample consists of some 20,000 clones, 65% of them appearing once. The specimen sequenced was Tregs from blood cultured with allogeneic cells. The receptor comes from a human donor in good health. The rearrangement joins TRBV21-1 to TRBJ1-2; the table's D call, TRBD1, has no DNA check behind it. TRBV21-1 is a recognized pseudogene. CDR3 residues: CASSKGAGPYGYTF. CDR3 coding DNA: TGTGCCAGCAGCAAAGGGGCAGGGCCCTATGGCTACACCTTC.